These 6 T cell receptor beta chains were all obtained from the same sample, sequenced in a study of blood T cell repertoires in COVID-19. The table came from immunoSEQ multiplex PCR; TCRdb's copy has only in-frame clones and leaves some out. The repertoire holds some 220,000 clones, with 80% to 90% as singletons. Sequenced: peripheral blood. These receptors came from a man between 50 and 59 years old with active or convalescent COVID-19.

The rearrangement links TRBV7-2 to TRBJ1-4; 8 bases agree with TRBD1. Germline V gene sequence: CDR1 SGHTA, CDR2 FQGNSA. The CDR3 spans 14 residues. Trimming at V came to 5 bases and at J to 6 bases, leaving 5 bases not matched to a gene. CDR3 coding DNA: TGTGCCAGCAGCCTCAGGGGGCTGGATGAAAAACTGTTTTTT. It encodes CASSLRGLDEKLFF.

In this sample, this clone turned up a few times. The chain employs TRBV13 and TRBJ1-1; the match to TRBD1 covers 8 bases. CDR3 length equals 14 residues. V lost 6 bases, J lost 6 bases, and 9 bases stayed unmatched. Germline values: CDR1 PRHDT, CDR2 FYEKMQ (reference sequence). CDR3 in DNA: TGTGCCAGCAGACAGACAGGGGCCGACCCTGAAGCTTTCTTT. It codes for CASRQTGADPEAFF.

The rearrangement links TRBV5-6 to TRBJ1-1; 8 bases are shared with TRBD1. The trim removed 5 bases at V and 7 bases at J, leaving 7 bases unmatched. From germline, CDR1 is SGHDT and CDR2 YYEEEE. This CDR3 region has 13 residues. CDR3 in amino acids: CASRHRGLVEAFF. The CDR3 DNA is TGTGCCAGCAGACACAGGGGGTTGGTTGAAGCTTTCTTT.

The rearrangement joins TRBV5-6 to TRBJ2-7; D possibly corresponds to TRBD1 (5 bases). The CDR3 is 16 amino acids. Germline V gene sequence: CDR1 SGHDT, CDR2 YYEEEE. Trimming pared 1 base from V and 2 bases from J, leaving 16 bases between. The CDR3 region is CASSLLKGMSPYEQYV. CDR3 bases: TGTGCCAGCAGCTTGTTGAAGGGGATGTCTCCCTACGAGCAGTACGTC.

This rearrangement joins TRBV11-3 to TRBJ2-7; 14 bases match TRBD2. CDR3 length: 19 amino acids. After removal of 1 base from V and 2 bases from J, the junction contained 10 bases not matched to a gene. CDR1 is SGHNT and CDR2 is YENEEA in the germline V gene. CDR3 DNA sequence: TGTGCCAGCAGCTTAGTTGCCGGGACTAGCGGGAGATGGACCTACGAGCAGTACTTC. This gives the protein CASSLVAGTSGRWTYEQYF.

This chain connects TRBV5-1 to TRBJ2-5, with D maybe TRBD1 (6 bases). Germline V gene lookup returns CDR1 SGHRS and CDR2 YFSETQ. Between the trimmed V and J ends, which lost 4 bases and 5 bases, there was a span of 12 bases. This CDR3 contains 13 residues. The CDR3 loop reads CASSEGGSETQYF. The CDR3 DNA sequence: TGCGCCAGCAGCGAAGGGGGATCGGAGACCCAGTACTTC.